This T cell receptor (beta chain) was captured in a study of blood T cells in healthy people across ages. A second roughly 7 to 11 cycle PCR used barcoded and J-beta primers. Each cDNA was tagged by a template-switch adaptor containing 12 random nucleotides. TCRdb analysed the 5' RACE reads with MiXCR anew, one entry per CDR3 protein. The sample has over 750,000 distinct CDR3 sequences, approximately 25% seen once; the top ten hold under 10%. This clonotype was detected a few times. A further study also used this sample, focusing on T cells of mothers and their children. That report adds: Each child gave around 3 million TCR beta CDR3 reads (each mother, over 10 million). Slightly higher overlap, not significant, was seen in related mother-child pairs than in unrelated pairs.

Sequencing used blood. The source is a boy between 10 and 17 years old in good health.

CDR3 in amino acids: CASSYYGTAAEQYF. CDR3 DNA: TGTGCCAGCAGTTACTATGGGACGGCTGCCGAGCAGTACTTC. The chain employs TRBV6-2 or TRBV6-3 and TRBJ2-5, with D perhaps assigned TRBD1 or TRBD2 (5 bases each). TRBJ2-7 explains the end of the DNA better; the J call may be wrong. This CDR3 spans 14 amino acids. CDR1 and CDR2 from the germline V gene are MNHEY and SVGEGT.